This TCR beta chain was recorded in a study of response to subunit inactivated influenza vaccine. The study's findings and limits: Authors suggested that a seasonal influenza vaccination recruits few new T cells each time.

The CDR3 loop spans 15 amino acids. Trimming stripped 7 bases from V and 2 bases from J, with 15 bases between. TCRdb recomputed calls from the RT-PCR reads with MiXCR, one row per CDR3 protein. In the table there are 590,000 or so distinct CDR3 sequences, approximately 15% of which are singletons. Points on this clonotype: What it binds is not known.

The receptor was derived from a man aged 45-60 years who received an inactivated influenza vaccine. Sequenced here: PBMCs from blood, sampled around 15 days before vaccination. This chain joins TRBV12-3 or TRBV12-4 and TRBJ1-5; maybe TRBD1 (5 bases). The CDR3 spells CASTPGGARNQPQHF. CDR3 coding DNA: TGTGCCAGCACCCCCGGGGGAGCTCGCAATCAGCCCCAGCATTTT.